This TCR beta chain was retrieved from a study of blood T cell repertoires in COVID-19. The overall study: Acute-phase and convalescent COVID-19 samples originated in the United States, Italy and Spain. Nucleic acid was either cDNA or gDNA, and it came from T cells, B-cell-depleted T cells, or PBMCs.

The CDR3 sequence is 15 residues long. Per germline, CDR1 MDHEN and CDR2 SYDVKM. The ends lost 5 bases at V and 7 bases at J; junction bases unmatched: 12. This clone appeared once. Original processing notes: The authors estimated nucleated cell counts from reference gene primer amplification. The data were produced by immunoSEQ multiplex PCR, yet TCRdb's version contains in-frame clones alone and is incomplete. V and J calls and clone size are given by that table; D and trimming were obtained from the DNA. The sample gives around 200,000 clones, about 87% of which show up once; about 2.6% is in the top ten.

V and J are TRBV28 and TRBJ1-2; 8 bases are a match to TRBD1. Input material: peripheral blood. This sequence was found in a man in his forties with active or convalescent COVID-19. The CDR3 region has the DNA TGTGCCAGCAGTGTAGACAGGGGCGCGGAAGGTGGCTACACCTTC. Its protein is CASSVDRGAEGGYTF.